These 24 T cell receptor beta chains came from one sample sequenced in a study of OX40 agonist ivuxolimab in advanced cancers. This table comes from immunoSEQ multiplex PCR, and its TCRdb copy is limited to in-frame clones, with some not included. The repertoire consists of some 64,000 clones, with roughly 90% occurring once and the leading ten covering 0.5% to 0.75%. The material was CD4+ or CD8+ T cells sorted from blood, obtained in a trial of the OX40 agonist ivuxolimab. These receptors were obtained from an adult with an advanced solid tumor such as melanoma, head and neck, liver or kidney cancer.

The CDR3 reads CASSNYSYEQYF. DNA for the CDR3: TGCGCCAGCAGCAACTATTCCTACGAGCAGTACTTC. This chain connects TRBV5-1 to TRBJ2-7; no clear D. Trimming took off 4 bases at V and 1 base at J, with 6 bases between the two ends. Germline V gives CDR1 SGHRS, CDR2 YFSETQ. The CDR3 extends over 12 amino acids.

This clone occurred once. The chain combines TRBV2 with TRBJ2-2; TRBD1 matches 7 bases. Germline CDR1 is SNHLY and CDR2 is FYNNEI. Unmatched junction bases numbered 8, after V lost 6 bases and J lost 4 bases. This CDR3 spans 15 amino acids. The CDR3 DNA reads TGTGCCAGCAGGCTCTTGACAGGGCCCACCGGGGAGCTGTTTTTT. Its protein is CASRLLTGPTGELFF.

This clone was detected only once. J is TRBJ2-5 and V is TRBV18; D uncertain. In germline, CDR1 is KGHSH, CDR2 LQKENI. The CDR3 runs to 15 residues. V lost 2 bases and J lost 2, with 12 bases in between. This CDR3 is CASSPSTTEQETQYF. DNA of the CDR3: TGTGCCAGCTCACCATCAACAACAGAGCAAGAGACCCAGTACTTC.

This clone has just one count. V and J are TRBV7-3 and TRBJ1-1, with D perhaps matching TRBD1 (5 bases). Trimming removed 4 bases at V and 8 bases at J, with 17 bases between. CDR1 SGHTA and CDR2 FQGTGA come from the germline V gene. CDR3 length: 14 amino acids. The CDR3: CASSSQTPGAEAFF. In DNA form, the CDR3 reads TGTGCCAGCAGCTCCCAGACACCCGGGGCAGAAGCTTTCTTT.

The rearrangement joins TRBV18 to TRBJ2-7; D unclear. V was pared by 0 bases and J by 0 bases, with 3 bases between. Germline V lookup: CDR1 KGHSH, CDR2 LQKENI. The CDR3 sequence is 13 residues long. CDR3 coding DNA: TGTGCCAGCTCACCACCTCTCTCCTACGAGCAGTACTTC. This gives the protein CASSPPLSYEQYF.

The chain recombines TRBV2 with TRBJ2-7; TRBD2 matches at 9 bases. The V and J ends lost 7 bases and 1 base, in that order; junction bases with no gene match: 11. The CDR3 length is 16 residues. CDR1 is SNHLY and CDR2 is FYNNEI in the germline V gene. CDR3 in amino acids: CASTDPGLATSYEQYF. For the CDR3, the DNA is TGTGCCAGCACCGACCCGGGACTAGCCACTTCCTACGAGCAGTACTTC.

The chain recombines TRBV6-5 with TRBJ2-2; TRBD1 is a possible D gene (5 bases). This CDR3 contains 13 residues. V gave up 7 bases and J gave up 3 bases, with 9 bases separating them. Germline V gene sequence: CDR1 MNHEY, CDR2 SVGAGI. Written as DNA, the CDR3 is TGTGCCAGCACAGACAGATACACCGGGGAGCTGTTTTTT. This sequence encodes CASTDRYTGELFF.

The chain joins TRBV5-6 to TRBJ1-2; D is unclear. V dropped 3 bases and J dropped 2 bases, with 14 bases sitting between them. The CDR3 spans 15 residues. Germline V gene lookup returns CDR1 SGHDT and CDR2 YYEEEE. CDR3 nucleotides: TGTGCCAGCAGCTCCCCGGGCCCCACCAACTATGGCTACACCTTC. Its protein is CASSSPGPTNYGYTF.

The J gene is TRBJ2-1, the V gene TRBV10-2; 10 bases are a match to TRBD2. Germline lookup yields CDR1 WSHSY and CDR2 SAAADI. CDR3 length equals 15 residues. The V segment lost 4 bases and the J segment 8 bases; nucleotides outside the gene matches: 8. CDR3 residues: CASSGSGGASYEQFF. The CDR3 DNA sequence: TGCGCCAGCAGTGGAAGCGGGGGGGCTAGTTATGAGCAGTTCTTC.

The chain combines TRBV6-6 with TRBJ2-1; the match to TRBD2 covers 9 bases. From germline, CDR1 is MNHNY and CDR2 SVGAGI (reference sequence). CDR3 length: 15 residues. The V segment lost 5 bases and the J segment 4 bases; nucleotides outside the gene matches: 6. CDR3 DNA sequence: TGTGCCAGCAGTATTAGCGGGGGAGAGTACAATGAGCAGTTCTTC. Translated: CASSISGGEYNEQFF.

The rearrangement uses TRBV5-1 and TRBJ2-5; 9 nucleotides line up with TRBD2. Trimming removed 5 bases from V and 4 bases from J; junction bases left unmatched: 12. CDR1 is SGHRS and CDR2 is YFSETQ in the germline V gene. This CDR3 is built from 16 residues. CDR3 sequence: CASRRILGGGGETQYF. CDR3 sequence (DNA): TGCGCCAGCAGACGAATCCTTGGCGGGGGGGGAGAGACCCAGTACTTC.

The chain carries TRBV6-5 and TRBJ2-7; 12 bases are shared with TRBD1. Per germline, CDR1 MNHEY and CDR2 SVGAGI. This CDR3 comprises 14 residues. V lost 5 bases to trimming and J lost 5 bases; unmatched junction nucleotides: 4. The CDR3 nucleotides read TGTGCCAGCAGTCCGGGACAGGGGGCAAACGAGCAGTACTTC. Its translation: CASSPGQGANEQYF.

This rearrangement joins TRBV11-3 to TRBJ2-3; TRBD1 might be the D (6 bases). The CDR3 has 12 residues. The ends were cut back, 0 bases at V and 11 bases at J, with 9 bases in the middle. The germline V gene encodes CDR1 SGHNT and CDR2 YENEEA. The CDR3 DNA sequence: TGTGCCAGCAGCTTAGAGGGGGCTGAGCAGTATTTT. It encodes CASSLEGAEQYF.

The gene calls are TRBV5-4 and TRBJ2-1; the D is unclear. With 1 base removed from V and 5 bases from J, the gap between germline ends came to 13 bases. Germline lookup yields CDR1 SGHNT and CDR2 YYREEE (reference sequence). The length of the CDR3 is 15 residues. CDR3 coding DNA: TGTGCCAGCAGCTTGACCCATGATCTCCACAATGAGCAGTTCTTC. It yields the protein CASSLTHDLHNEQFF.

This CDR3 reads CASSIDPRQMNTEAFF. The CDR3 bases are TGTGCCAGTAGTATAGATCCCCGGCAGATGAACACTGAAGCTTTCTTT. The chain employs TRBV19 and TRBJ1-1; no definite D call. This CDR3 comprises 16 residues. Germline CDR1 reads LNHDA; CDR2 reads SQIVND (reference sequence). V lost 0 bases, J lost 0 bases, and 11 bases lay in between.

The J gene is TRBJ2-2, the V gene TRBV7-3; D is tentatively TRBD1 or TRBD2 (5 bases each). Germline lookup yields CDR1 SGHTA and CDR2 FQGTGA. Trimming took off 5 bases at V and 1 base at J, with 14 bases between the two ends. This CDR3 has 16 amino acids. CDR3 DNA sequence: TGTGCCAGCAGCGAACCATGGGGGATGAACACCGGGGAGCTGTTTTTT. Its protein product is CASSEPWGMNTGELFF. Full variable domain (outside the CDR3, taken from reference TRBV7-3 and TRBJ2-2): GAGVSQTPSNKVTEKGKYVELRCDPISGHTALYWYRQSLGQGPEFLIYFQGTGAADDSGLPNDRFFAVRPEGSVSTLKIQRTERGDSAVYLCASSEPWGMNTGELFFGEGSRLTVL.

The genes are TRBV6-7 and TRBJ2-3, with TRBD1 as a possible D gene (5 bases). TRBV6-7 is labeled an ORF, and its function is uncertain. The CDR3 runs 16 residues. V was pared by 3 bases and J by 0 bases, with 13 bases between. The CDR3 sequence is CASSYSDSTSTDTQYF. For the CDR3, the DNA is TGTGCCAGCAGTTATTCCGACAGTACTAGCACAGATACGCAGTATTTT.

The rearrangement uses TRBV18 and TRBJ2-2, with D perhaps matching TRBD1 (5 bases). The CDR3 totals 15 residues. Trimming removed 2 bases from V and 6 bases from J, with 13 bases in between. Germline CDR1 and CDR2: KGHSH and LQKENI. Written as DNA, the CDR3 is TGTGCCAGCTCACCAAATAGACCAGGGTCCGGGGAGCTGTTTTTT. It encodes CASSPNRPGSGELFF.

V gene TRBV9 combines with J gene TRBJ1-5; no clear D. The CDR3 has 13 amino acids. CDR1 and CDR2 from the germline V gene are SGDLS and YYNGEE. The germline V and J ends were trimmed by 0 bases and 9 bases, with 10 bases remaining between them. The CDR3 spells CASSVGRKGPQHF. DNA of the CDR3: TGTGCCAGCAGCGTAGGGCGGAAGGGGCCCCAGCATTTT.

This chain links TRBV5-6 with TRBJ1-5, with 9 bases lining up with TRBD1. The CDR3 sequence is 15 residues long. The germline V gene encodes CDR1 SGHDT and CDR2 YYEEEE. V was clipped by 3 bases and J by 5 bases; unmatched bases: 6. CDR3 bases: TGTGCCAGCAGCTACTGGACAGGGGACGATCAGCCCCAGCATTTT. It is translated as CASSYWTGDDQPQHF.

J is TRBJ1-5 and V is TRBV6-1; TRBD1 matches 11 bases. The CDR3 is 18 residues long. V was pared by 4 bases and J by 3 bases, with 11 bases of the junction left unmatched. Germline V gives CDR1 MNHNS, CDR2 SASEGT. The CDR3 sequence is CASSVLRTGGSHNQPQHF. CDR3 sequence (DNA): TGTGCCAGCAGTGTGTTGAGGACAGGGGGCTCGCACAATCAGCCCCAGCATTTT.

The chain links TRBV6-6 to TRBJ1-5; D may be TRBD1 (6 bases). V was shortened by 6 bases and J by 5 bases, with 17 bases between the two germline ends. Germline V gene sequence: CDR1 MNHNY, CDR2 SVGAGI (reference sequence). CDR3 length equals 15 residues. Here the CDR3 DNA reads TGTGCCAGCAGCAGTACAGGGACACTCGATCAGCCCCAGCATTTT. Encoded protein: CASSSTGTLDQPQHF.

The rearrangement joins TRBV10-3 to TRBJ2-5; 10 bases are a match to TRBD1. J gave up 5 bases and V 6 bases, and 6 bases lay outside the gene matches. Per germline, CDR1 ENHRY and CDR2 SYGVKD. This CDR3 has 14 amino acids. CDR3 sequence reads: CAISGTGARETQYF. The CDR3 nucleotides are TGTGCCATCAGCGGGACAGGGGCACGTGAGACCCAGTACTTC.

This sequence joins TRBV5-1 and TRBJ2-3; D is perhaps TRBD2 (5 bases). CDR1 and CDR2 from the germline V gene are SGHRS and YFSETQ. V lost 0 bases, J lost 3 bases, and 14 bases lay in between. CDR3 length: 16 amino acids. The CDR3 region is CASSLGVDSNTDTQYF. The CDR3 DNA is TGCGCCAGCAGCTTGGGGGTGGACTCGAATACAGATACGCAGTATTTT.